The source of this T cell receptor beta chain is a study of T-cell reconstitution after alpha-beta-depleted transplantation in children. The V and J ends lost 2 bases and 1 base respectively, with 2 bases between them. CDR3 length equals 12 residues. In germline, CDR1 is KGHSH, CDR2 LQKENI. This clonotype was counted at least ten times. Unique molecular identifiers were incorporated during preparation of the TCRbeta library. In TCRdb, the PCR reads were re-called with MiXCR into one record per CDR3 protein. The data contain about 540,000 distinct CDR3 sequences, 18% of them singletons. This chain connects TRBV18 to TRBJ2-5; D gene unclear. The clonotype originates from a human donor who donated a stem cell graft to a child with acute lymphoblastic leukemia. The specimen was PBMCs from the stem cell graft donor, collected from the stem cell graft. The DNA of the CDR3 is TGTGCCAGCTCACCATCCCAAGAGACCCAGTACTTC. Amino acids: CASSPSQETQYF.